This entry concerns a single TCR beta chain. Its antigen is undetermined. Presentation of ophthalmopathy in the donors involved moderate-to-severe activity, CAS ≥3, NOSPECS ≥4 and a duration under 3 months. None of the included patients had other autoimmune diseases, uncontrolled infections, pregnancy or lactation, as these led to exclusion. These data are taken from a study of Graves' ophthalmopathy and Graves' hyperthyroidism. Study results and limitations: Detection in blood was also observed for most expanded thyroid clonotypes above 0.001 frequency. Discrimination between ophthalmopathy and stable hyperthyroidism by a 13-signature model showed roughly 88% sensitivity and 70% to 82% specificity.

Using RNA transcripts, the TCR beta CDR3 regions were amplified. The first round was an RT-PCR with HTBI primers, and the second round was a multiplex PCR. TCRdb re-called the multiplex PCR reads through MiXCR, storing one row per CDR3 protein. This table holds 600,000 to 950,000 distinct CDR3 sequences, 40% found once. The germline CDR1 and CDR2 sequences are SGHTA and FQGNSA. The CDR3 covers 13 residues. V was trimmed by 7 bases and J by 4 bases, leaving 13 bases between them. This TCR came from an adult man with Graves' ophthalmopathy. The chain employs TRBV7-2 and TRBJ2-5; D possibly corresponds to TRBD1 (6 bases). The sample was peripheral blood. The CDR3 protein is CASNQGSTETQYF. DNA of the CDR3: TGTGCCAGCAACCAGGGGAGCACAGAGACCCAGTACTTC.